The rows below give T cell receptor beta chains drawn from one sample of a study of radiotherapy plus CTLA-4 blockade in lung cancer. Data came from immunoSEQ multiplex PCR; TCRdb stores just in-frame clones and leaves some out. Of over 75,000 clones detected, about 80% appear once; the ten largest clones hold roughly 0.85%. Source: peripheral blood, taken from a patient treated with radiotherapy plus ipilimumab. The receptors here all came from a human donor with non-small cell lung cancer who had stable disease on radiotherapy plus ipilimumab. CDR3s include the opening cysteine and the closing phenylalanine or tryptophan. The D gene is left open where the match is weak. Size values are once, few and many counts, or a class for expanded clones, and some rows have none.

d_call: TRBD2; clone_size: -; j_call: TRBJ2-3; v_call: TRBV27; cdr3_length: 16; cdr3_aa: CASSSLAGQITDTQYF; cdr3_nt: TGTGCCAGCAGTTCTCTAGCGGGCCAAATCACAGATACGCAGTATTTT
d_call: TRBD2; clone_size: once; j_call: TRBJ2-5; v_call: TRBV7-2; cdr3_length: 15; cdr3_aa: CASSGQTSGGETQYF; cdr3_nt: TGTGCCAGCAGCGGACAGACTAGCGGGGGAGAGACCCAGTACTTC
d_call: -; clone_size: few; j_call: TRBJ2-3; v_call: TRBV28; cdr3_length: 15; cdr3_aa: CASKTGLRGTDTQYF; cdr3_nt: TGTGCCAGCAAGACCGGCCTACGGGGCACAGATACGCAGTATTTT
d_call: -; clone_size: -; j_call: TRBJ1-1; v_call: TRBV7-9; cdr3_length: 12; cdr3_aa: CASSFGDPEAFF; cdr3_nt: TGTGCCAGCAGCTTTGGGGATCCTGAAGCTTTCTTT
d_call: TRBD1; clone_size: once; j_call: TRBJ1-1; v_call: TRBV18; cdr3_length: 18; cdr3_aa: CASSPQVGTGGTRTEAFF; cdr3_nt: TGTGCCAGCTCACCACAGGTCGGGACAGGGGGGACGAGGACTGAAGCTTTCTTT
d_call: TRBD1; clone_size: -; j_call: TRBJ1-2; v_call: TRBV27; cdr3_length: 13; cdr3_aa: CASKNRGRDGYTF; cdr3_nt: TGTGCCAGCAAGAACAGGGGCCGGGATGGCTACACCTTC
d_call: -; clone_size: -; j_call: TRBJ1-1; v_call: TRBV19; cdr3_length: 15; cdr3_aa: CASSIDLIGNTEAFF; cdr3_nt: TGTGCCAGTAGTATAGATCTGATAGGGAACACTGAAGCTTTCTTT
d_call: -; clone_size: -; j_call: TRBJ1-1; v_call: TRBV7-3; cdr3_length: 14; cdr3_aa: CASSLWQMNTEAFF; cdr3_nt: TGTGCCAGCAGCCTGTGGCAGATGAACACTGAAGCTTTCTTT
d_call: -; clone_size: -; j_call: TRBJ1-5; v_call: TRBV30; cdr3_length: 13; cdr3_aa: CAWSLSGSRSQHF; cdr3_nt: TGTGCCTGGAGCCTTAGTGGCTCTAGGTCCCAGCATTTT
d_call: TRBD1; clone_size: -; j_call: TRBJ1-1; v_call: TRBV9; cdr3_length: 15; cdr3_aa: CASSVEAGGYPEAFF; cdr3_nt: TGTGCCAGCAGCGTAGAGGCAGGGGGCTATCCTGAAGCTTTCTTT
d_call: -; clone_size: -; j_call: TRBJ2-2; v_call: TRBV6-4; cdr3_length: 14; cdr3_aa: CASSDGGGTGELFF; cdr3_nt: TGTGCCAGCAGTGACGGTGGAGGGACCGGGGAGCTGTTTTTT
d_call: -; clone_size: few; j_call: TRBJ2-3; v_call: TRBV28; cdr3_length: 12; cdr3_aa: CASNEATDTQYF; cdr3_nt: TGTGCCAGCAATGAGGCCACAGATACGCAGTATTTT
d_call: -; clone_size: -; j_call: TRBJ2-1; v_call: TRBV6-1; cdr3_length: 16; cdr3_aa: CASSEALYSSPNEQFF; cdr3_nt: TGTGCCAGCAGTGAAGCGCTGTATAGCAGTCCCAATGAGCAGTTCTTC
d_call: -; clone_size: once; j_call: TRBJ1-4; v_call: TRBV5-1; cdr3_length: 14; cdr3_aa: CASSLASTNEKLFF; cdr3_nt: TGCGCCAGCAGCTTGGCTTCAACTAATGAAAAACTGTTTTTT
d_call: -; clone_size: -; j_call: TRBJ1-5; v_call: TRBV27; cdr3_length: 13; cdr3_aa: CASSFNSNQPQHF; cdr3_nt: TGTGCCAGCAGTTTCAATAGCAATCAGCCCCAGCATTTT
d_call: TRBD1; clone_size: -; j_call: TRBJ1-1; v_call: TRBV29-1; cdr3_length: 13; cdr3_aa: CSVGGTGALEAFF; cdr3_nt: TGCAGCGTGGGAGGGACAGGAGCCCTTGAAGCTTTCTTT
d_call: -; clone_size: -; j_call: TRBJ2-3; v_call: TRBV6-1; cdr3_length: 16; cdr3_aa: CASSELGTISTDTQYF; cdr3_nt: TGTGCCAGCAGTGAACTGGGGACCATCTCCACAGATACGCAGTATTTT
d_call: -; clone_size: -; j_call: TRBJ2-2; v_call: TRBV29-1; cdr3_length: 13; cdr3_aa: CSVGGARTGELFF; cdr3_nt: TGCAGCGTTGGGGGGGCGCGTACCGGGGAGCTGTTTTTT
d_call: -; clone_size: -; j_call: TRBJ1-1; v_call: TRBV6-4; cdr3_length: 13; cdr3_aa: CASRQTENTEAFF; cdr3_nt: TGTGCCAGCAGGCAGACAGAAAACACTGAAGCTTTCTTT
d_call: TRBD2; clone_size: few; j_call: TRBJ2-5; v_call: TRBV7-9; cdr3_length: 14; cdr3_aa: CASSLGLAEETQYF; cdr3_nt: TGTGCCAGCAGCCTGGGACTAGCGGAAGAGACCCAGTACTTC
d_call: -; clone_size: -; j_call: TRBJ2-1; v_call: TRBV2; cdr3_length: 15; cdr3_aa: CASSEGGITMNEQFF; cdr3_nt: TGTGCCAGCAGTGAAGGGGGAATTACAATGAATGAGCAGTTCTTC
d_call: -; clone_size: -; j_call: TRBJ2-5; v_call: TRBV5-1; cdr3_length: 15; cdr3_aa: CASSLGGGIGETQYF; cdr3_nt: TGCGCCAGCAGCTTAGGAGGGGGGATAGGAGAGACCCAGTACTTC
d_call: TRBD2; clone_size: -; j_call: TRBJ2-1; v_call: TRBV5-6; cdr3_length: 14; cdr3_aa: CASSWGGQNNEQFF; cdr3_nt: TGTGCCAGCAGCTGGGGGGGTCAGAACAATGAGCAGTTCTTC
d_call: -; clone_size: once; j_call: TRBJ2-5; v_call: TRBV21-1; cdr3_length: 18; cdr3_aa: CASSSRDTENGGGETQYF; cdr3_nt: TGTGCCAGCAGCAGCCGGGACACGGAAAATGGGGGAGGAGAGACCCAGTACTTC
d_call: -; clone_size: -; j_call: TRBJ2-3; v_call: TRBV2; cdr3_length: 17; cdr3_aa: CASSEALTSYGTDTQYF; cdr3_nt: TGTGCCAGCAGTGAAGCGCTTACTAGTTACGGCACAGATACGCAGTATTTT
d_call: -; clone_size: few; j_call: TRBJ2-1; v_call: TRBV1; cdr3_length: 16; cdr3_aa: CTSSQDNLAGYNEQFF; cdr3_nt: TGCACCAGCAGCCAAGATAACCTAGCGGGGTACAATGAGCAGTTCTTC
d_call: TRBD1; clone_size: -; j_call: TRBJ1-1; v_call: TRBV7-9; cdr3_length: 15; cdr3_aa: CASSVRQGEGTEAFF; cdr3_nt: TGTGCCAGCAGCGTTAGACAGGGTGAGGGCACTGAAGCTTTCTTT
d_call: -; clone_size: -; j_call: TRBJ2-1; v_call: TRBV7-9; cdr3_length: 15; cdr3_aa: CASRGGREYSNEQFF; cdr3_nt: TGTGCCAGCAGGGGTGGAAGGGAATACAGCAATGAGCAGTTCTTC
d_call: TRBD2; clone_size: -; j_call: TRBJ2-5; v_call: TRBV27; cdr3_length: 15; cdr3_aa: CASSSGLAGQETQYF; cdr3_nt: TGTGCCAGCAGTTCTGGACTAGCGGGCCAAGAGACCCAGTACTTC